This paragraph covers one T cell receptor (beta chain) sequence. The data belong to a study of graft-versus-host responses after intestinal transplantation. Background on the study: All recipients got anti-thymocyte globulin induction, then tacrolimus and steroids for 2 to 4 years.

Germline V CDR1 and CDR2: SGHVS, FQNEAQ. Trimming removed 7 bases at V and 0 bases at J, with 9 bases between. This CDR3 region has 13 residues. Method: immunoSEQ multiplex PCR; TCRdb's copy keeps in-frame clones and lacks some. Of 15,000 to 20,000 clones in the sample, around 40% are singletons; the top ten hold 1.5% to 2.5%. The chain is built from TRBV7-8 and TRBJ1-1; no definite D call. Here the sequenced sample was alloreactive CD4+ T cells from a mixed lymphocyte reaction culture, taken before transplantation. Subset specified: CFSE-low proliferating T cells sorted from roughly six-day pre-transplant mixed lymphocyte reaction (GvH or HvG direction). This TCR was sampled from a human patient who was an organ donor for intestinal transplantation. CDR3 DNA sequence: TGTGCCAGCACCCGCCTGTTGAACACTGAAGCTTTCTTT. As protein: CASTRLLNTEAFF.